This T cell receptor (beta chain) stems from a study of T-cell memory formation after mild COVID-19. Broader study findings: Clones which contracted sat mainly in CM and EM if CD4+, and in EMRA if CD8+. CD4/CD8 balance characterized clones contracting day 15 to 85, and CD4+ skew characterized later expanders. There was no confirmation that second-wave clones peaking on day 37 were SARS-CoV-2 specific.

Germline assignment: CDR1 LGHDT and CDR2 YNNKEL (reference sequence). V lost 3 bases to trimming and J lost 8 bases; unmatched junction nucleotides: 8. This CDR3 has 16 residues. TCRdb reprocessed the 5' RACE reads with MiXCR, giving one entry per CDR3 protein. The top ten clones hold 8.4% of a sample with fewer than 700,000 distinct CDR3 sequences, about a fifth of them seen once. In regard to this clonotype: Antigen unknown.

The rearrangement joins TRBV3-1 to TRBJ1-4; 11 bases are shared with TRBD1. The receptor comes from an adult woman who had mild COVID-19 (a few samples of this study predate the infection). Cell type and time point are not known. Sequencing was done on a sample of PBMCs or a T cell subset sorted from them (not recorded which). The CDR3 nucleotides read TGTGCCAGCAGCCATTTCGGGGACAGGGGGTCGGAAAAACTGTTTTTT. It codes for CASSHFGDRGSEKLFF.